Below are 22 T cell receptor beta chains sequenced from a single sample in a study of blood T cell repertoires in COVID-19. TCRdb's copy holds only in-frame clones and misses some; the assay was immunoSEQ multiplex PCR. The sample records 160,000 or so clones, around nine tenths being singletons. Material: peripheral blood. The receptors were gathered from a woman in her sixties or seventies with COVID-19, enrolled during active disease.

CDR3 sequence (DNA): TGTGCCAGCAGCTCAGCACCCCCACTAGCGCCCCAGGCAGATACGCAGTATTTT. Translation gives CASSSAPPLAPQADTQYF. The chain is built from TRBV3-1 (or the pseudogene TRBV3-2) and TRBJ2-3; 7 bases match TRBD2. The V gene end was trimmed by 5 bases and the J gene end by 4 bases; junction bases not matched to a gene: 18. The CDR3 loop spans 18 amino acids. Germline V CDR1 and CDR2: LGHDT, YNNKEL (reference sequence).

V is TRBV30 and J is TRBJ2-7, with D hard to call. Germline V gene data show CDR1 as GTSNPN and CDR2 as SVGIG (reference sequence). This CDR3 is built from 16 residues. Trimming cost V 0 bases and J 0 bases, with 15 bases left between them. CDR3 sequence reads: CAWSVGIYRPSYEQYF. For the CDR3, the DNA is TGTGCCTGGAGTGTGGGCATCTACAGACCCTCCTACGAGCAGTACTTC. Full variable domain (missing parts from reference TRBV30 and TRBJ2-7): SQTIHQWPATLVQPVGSPLSLECTVEGTSNPNLYWYRQAAGRGLQLLFYSVGIGQISSEVPQNLSASRPQDRQFILSSKKLLLSDSGFYLCAWSVGIYRPSYEQYFGPGTRLTVT.

The chain couples TRBV10-2 to TRBJ1-6, with D possibly being TRBD1 (6 bases). V lost 4 bases to trimming and J lost 9 bases, with 10 bases between them. The germline V gene encodes CDR1 WSHSY and CDR2 SAAADI. This CDR3 is 13 amino acids long. The CDR3 here is CASSGGRGSPLHF. The CDR3 nucleotides read TGCGCCAGCAGTGGTGGCAGGGGTTCACCCCTCCACTTT.

V and J are TRBV9 and TRBJ1-2; 7 bases fit TRBD1. V shed 3 bases and J 2 bases; nucleotides not matched to a gene: 10. The CDR3 length is 16 residues. Germline V gene data show CDR1 as SGDLS and CDR2 as YYNGEE. CDR3 residues: CASSDSRTGSNYGYTF. CDR3 nucleotides: TGTGCCAGCAGCGACTCCCGGACAGGCTCAAACTATGGCTACACCTTC.

The CDR3 region is CASSQVGTFDSYEQYF. CDR3 nucleotide sequence: TGCGCCAGCAGCCAAGTCGGGACTTTCGACTCCTACGAGCAGTACTTC. The chain combines TRBV4-1 with TRBJ2-7, with a tentative D call TRBD2 (6 bases). V was pared by 1 base and J by 0 bases, with 13 bases between. Germline CDR1 is MGHRA and CDR2 is YSYEKL. CDR3 length: 16 amino acids.

This clone was recorded only once. This rearrangement joins TRBV28 to TRBJ2-1; TRBD2 matches at 8 bases. The V gene's germline CDR1 is MDHEN and CDR2 SYDVKM. CDR3 size: 13 residues. The CDR3 DNA sequence: TGTGCGTCCGGGACTAGTAAGCCCAATGAGCAGTTCTTC. It specifies CASGTSKPNEQFF.

The chain recombines TRBV3-1 (or the pseudogene TRBV3-2) with TRBJ2-1, with D perhaps TRBD2 (5 bases). Trimming pared 2 bases from V and 9 bases from J, leaving 5 bases between. The CDR3 spans 11 residues. Germline CDR1 and CDR2: LGHDT and YNNKEL (reference sequence). CDR3 DNA: TGTGCCAGCAGCCAACGGGGTGAGCAGTTCTTC. Protein: CASSQRGEQFF.

J is TRBJ2-3 and V is TRBV20-1; TRBD2 agrees at 8 bases. CDR1 is DFQATT and CDR2 is SNEGSKA in the germline V gene (reference sequence). CDR3 size: 16 residues. V shed 3 bases and J 0 bases; nucleotides not matched to a gene: 8. The CDR3 here is CSASARGGTSTDTQYF. DNA of the CDR3: TGCAGTGCTAGTGCCCGGGGGGGGACTAGCACAGATACGCAGTATTTT.

The rearrangement joins TRBV7-6 to TRBJ2-3; tentatively, D is TRBD1 (6 bases). Trimming removed 2 bases at V and 0 bases at J, with 15 bases between. The CDR3 runs to 17 residues. Germline V gene lookup returns CDR1 SGHVS and CDR2 FNYEAQ. The CDR3 coding sequence is TGTGCCAGCAGCTTACTTACAGGGTCCCCTAGCACAGATACGCAGTATTTT. This encodes CASSLLTGSPSTDTQYF.

The CDR3 DNA sequence: TGTGCCAGCAGCCCGGGTCGGTATGGCTACACCTTC. Its protein product is CASSPGRYGYTF. The chain joins TRBV3-1 (or the pseudogene TRBV3-2) to TRBJ1-2; no clear D gene. Germline assignment: CDR1 LGHDT and CDR2 YNNKEL (reference sequence). This CDR3 has 12 residues. The germline V and J ends were trimmed by 4 bases and 5 bases, with 8 bases remaining between them.

The J gene is TRBJ1-2, the V gene TRBV3-1 (or the pseudogene TRBV3-2); 8 bases are shared with TRBD1. The trim removed 1 base at V and 8 bases at J, leaving 9 bases unmatched. The CDR3 length is 15 residues. Germline V gene sequence: CDR1 LGHDT, CDR2 YNNKEL (reference sequence). DNA for the CDR3: TGTGCCAGCAGCCAAGGGTCCGCAGGGGGCGTGGGCTACACCTTC. It codes for CASSQGSAGGVGYTF.

This chain links TRBV20-1 with TRBJ2-1, with TRBD1 identical over 11 bases. The CDR3 covers 14 residues. Germline loops: CDR1 DFQATT, CDR2 SNEGSKA (reference sequence). The V segment lost 3 bases and the J segment 8 bases; nucleotides outside the gene matches: 6. CDR3 in DNA: TGCAGTGCTAGTGAAGGGGACAGGGGGTATGAGCAGTTCTTC. Protein sequence: CSASEGDRGYEQFF.

The rearrangement links TRBV2 to TRBJ2-3; a weak D match, TRBD1 (6 bases). The CDR3 has 11 residues. CDR1 is SNHLY and CDR2 is FYNNEI in the germline V gene. Trimming left V 6 bases short and J 6 bases short, with 7 bases between. CDR3 protein: CASRQGDTQYF. The CDR3 coding sequence is TGTGCCAGCAGACAGGGTGATACGCAGTATTTT.

The DNA for the CDR3 is TGTGCCACCCGGGGGGGTAACACCGGGGAGCTGTTTTTT. It encodes CATRGGNTGELFF. The rearrangement links TRBV7-7 to TRBJ2-2; 8 bases agree with TRBD2. V was clipped by 10 bases and J by 2 bases; unmatched bases: 3. Germline CDR1 reads SSHAT; CDR2 reads FNYEAQ (reference sequence). This CDR3 has 13 amino acids.

This clone was observed a single time. The V and J genes are TRBV28 and TRBJ2-2, with unresolved D. Trimming pared 2 bases from V and 7 bases from J, leaving 14 bases between. Germline V gene data show CDR1 as MDHEN and CDR2 as SYDVKM. The CDR3 spans 15 residues. The CDR3 is CASSLDGSVGGELFF. The CDR3 coding sequence is TGTGCCAGCAGTTTAGACGGCAGCGTAGGCGGGGAGCTGTTTTTT.

The CDR3 DNA follows: TGTGCCAGCAGATTTCAGGGTTATTCCAGAGCTTTCTTT. It encodes CASRFQGYSRAFF. The chain carries TRBV2 and TRBJ1-1, with D possibly matching TRBD1 (5 bases). Germline CDR1 and CDR2: SNHLY and FYNNEI. The CDR3 sequence is 13 residues long. V was trimmed by 6 bases and J by 10 bases, leaving 18 bases between them. Full variable domain (outside the CDR3, taken from reference TRBV2 and TRBJ1-1): EPEVTQTPSHQVTQMGQEVILRCVPISNHLYFYWYRQILGQKVEFLVSFYNNEISEKSEIFDDQFSVERPDGSNFTLKIRSTKLEDSAMYFCASRFQGYSRAFFGQGTRLTVV.

The chain employs TRBV2 and TRBJ1-4; 7 positions match TRBD1. The junction had 5 bases not matched to a gene; V was cut back by 5 bases and J by 8 bases. The germline V gene has CDR1 SNHLY and CDR2 FYNNEI. The CDR3 covers 13 residues. CDR3 in amino acids: CASSRQGPEKLFF. Here the CDR3 DNA reads TGTGCCAGCAGTCGACAGGGCCCCGAAAAACTGTTTTTT.

This chain joins TRBV19 and TRBJ2-4; 12 positions agree with TRBD1. Germline values: CDR1 LNHDA, CDR2 SQIVND (reference sequence). The junction had 5 bases not matched to a gene; V was cut back by 5 bases and J by 6 bases. The CDR3 length is 15 residues. The CDR3 here is CASSAPGQGANIQYF. In DNA form, the CDR3 reads TGTGCCAGTAGTGCCCCGGGACAGGGGGCAAACATTCAGTACTTC. The full variable domain, completed using reference TRBV19 and TRBJ2-4, is DGGITQSPKYLFRKEGQNVTLSCEQNLNHDAMYWYRQDPGQGLRLIYYSQIVNDFQKGDIAEGYSVSREKKESFPLTVTSAQKNPTAFYLCASSAPGQGANIQYFGAGTRLSVL.

The rearrangement joins TRBV5-4 to TRBJ1-4; a possible D gene is TRBD1 (6 bases). Germline assignment: CDR1 SGHNT and CDR2 YYREEE (reference sequence). The CDR3 covers 14 residues. V lost 4 bases, J lost 2 bases, and 9 bases lay in between. In DNA form, the CDR3 reads TGTGCCAGCAGCGTCAGGGGCACTAATGAAAAACTGTTTTTT. It specifies CASSVRGTNEKLFF. The full variable domain, its missing parts supplied by reference TRBV5-4 and TRBJ1-4, is ETGVTQSPTHLIKTRGQQVTLRCSSQSGHNTVSWYQQALGQGPQFIFQYYREEENGRGNFPPRFSGLQFPNYSSELNVNALELDDSALYLCASSVRGTNEKLFFGSGTQLSVL.

J is TRBJ1-3 and V is TRBV10-1; D uncertain. The CDR3 totals 14 residues. Per the germline V gene, CDR1 is WNHNN and CDR2 is SYGVQD (reference sequence). Trimming removed 4 bases at V and 0 bases at J, with 7 bases between. The CDR3 spells CASSAGSSGNTIYF. CDR3 DNA sequence: TGCGCCAGCAGTGCTGGGAGCTCTGGAAACACCATATATTTT.

The chain combines TRBV18 with TRBJ2-5, with 8 bases fitting TRBD2. Germline loops: CDR1 KGHSH, CDR2 LQKENI. V trimming: 3 bases; J trimming: 3 bases; junction bases outside the gene matches: 15. CDR3 size: 18 residues. This CDR3 is CASSPGLGGGQVEETQYF. The CDR3 DNA follows: TGTGCCAGCTCACCCGGTCTGGGCGGGGGGCAGGTGGAAGAGACCCAGTACTTC. Full variable domain (remainder filled in from reference TRBV18 and TRBJ2-5): NAGVMQNPRHLVRRRGQEARLRCSPMKGHSHVYWYRQLPEEGLKFMVYLQKENIIDESGMPKERFSAEFPKEGPSILRIQQVVRGDSAAYFCASSPGLGGGQVEETQYFGPGTRLLVL.

V usage is TRBV3-1 (or the pseudogene TRBV3-2) and J usage is TRBJ1-3; D is ambiguous. Germline loops: CDR1 LGHDT, CDR2 YNNKEL (reference sequence). This CDR3 region has 15 residues. The ends were cut back, 6 bases at V and 0 bases at J, with 12 bases in the middle. CDR3 region: CASSPMIDSGNTIYF. CDR3 bases: TGTGCCAGCAGTCCTATGATCGACTCTGGAAACACCATATATTTT.